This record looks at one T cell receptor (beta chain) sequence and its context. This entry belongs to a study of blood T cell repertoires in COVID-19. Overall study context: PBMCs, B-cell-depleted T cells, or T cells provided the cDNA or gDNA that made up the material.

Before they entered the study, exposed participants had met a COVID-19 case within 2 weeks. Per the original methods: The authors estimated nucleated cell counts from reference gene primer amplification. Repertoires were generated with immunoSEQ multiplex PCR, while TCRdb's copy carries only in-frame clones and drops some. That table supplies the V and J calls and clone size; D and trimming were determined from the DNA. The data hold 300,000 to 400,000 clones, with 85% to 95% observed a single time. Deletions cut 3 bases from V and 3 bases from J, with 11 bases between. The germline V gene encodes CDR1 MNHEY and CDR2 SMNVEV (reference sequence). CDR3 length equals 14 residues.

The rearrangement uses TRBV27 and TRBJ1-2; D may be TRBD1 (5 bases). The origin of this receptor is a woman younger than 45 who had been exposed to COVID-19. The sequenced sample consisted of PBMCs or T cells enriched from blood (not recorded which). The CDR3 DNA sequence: TGTGCCAGCAGTTTTACCGGGACTGACTATGGCTACACCTTC. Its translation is CASSFTGTDYGYTF.